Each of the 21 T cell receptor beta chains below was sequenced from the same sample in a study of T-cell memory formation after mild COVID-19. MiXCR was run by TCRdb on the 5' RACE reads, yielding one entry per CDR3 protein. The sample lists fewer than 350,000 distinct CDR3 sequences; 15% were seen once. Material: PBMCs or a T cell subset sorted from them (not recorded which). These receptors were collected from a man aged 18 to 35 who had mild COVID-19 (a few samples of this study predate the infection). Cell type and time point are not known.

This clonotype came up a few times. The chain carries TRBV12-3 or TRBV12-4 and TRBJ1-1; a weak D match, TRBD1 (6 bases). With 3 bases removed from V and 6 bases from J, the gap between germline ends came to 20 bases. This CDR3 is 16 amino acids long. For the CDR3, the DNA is TGTGCCAGCAGTTTGTTCGGGGGCCCGTCCGGGGCTGAAGCTTTCTTT. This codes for CASSLFGGPSGAEAFF.

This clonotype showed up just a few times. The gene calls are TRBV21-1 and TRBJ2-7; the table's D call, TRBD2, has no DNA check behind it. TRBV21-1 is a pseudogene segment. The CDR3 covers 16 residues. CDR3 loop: CASSARTSGGVYEQYF. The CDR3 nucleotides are TGTGCCAGCAGCGCGAGGACTAGCGGGGGGGTCTACGAGCAGTACTTC.

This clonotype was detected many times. In DNA, the CDR3 is TGCGCCAGCAGCTTGTTGTCGGACTACGAGCAGTACTTC. Protein sequence: CASSLLSDYEQYF. The V gene is TRBV5-1, the J gene TRBJ2-7; D unclear. Germline assignment: CDR1 SGHRS and CDR2 YFSETQ. V gave up 1 base and J gave up 3 bases, with 8 bases separating them. The CDR3 is 13 residues long.

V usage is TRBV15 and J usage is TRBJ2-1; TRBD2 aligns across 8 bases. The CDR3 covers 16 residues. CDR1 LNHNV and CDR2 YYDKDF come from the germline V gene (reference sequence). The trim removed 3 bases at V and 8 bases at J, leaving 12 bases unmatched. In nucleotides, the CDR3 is TGTGCCACCAGCAGGGGACTCGGTAGCGGGGAGGATGAGCAGTTCTTC. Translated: CATSRGLGSGEDEQFF. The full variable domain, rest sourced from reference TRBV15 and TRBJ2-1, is DAMVIQNPRYQVTQFGKPVTLSCSQTLNHNVMYWYQQKSSQAPKLLFHYYDKDFNNEADTPDNFQSRRPNTSFCFLDIRSPGLGDTAMYLCATSRGLGSGEDEQFFGPGTRLTVL.

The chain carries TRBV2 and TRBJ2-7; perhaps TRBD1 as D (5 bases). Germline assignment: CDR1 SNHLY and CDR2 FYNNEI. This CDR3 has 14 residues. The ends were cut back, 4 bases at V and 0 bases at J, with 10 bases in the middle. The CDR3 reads CASSAQGSSYEQYF. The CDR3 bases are TGTGCCAGCAGTGCCCAGGGTAGCTCCTACGAGCAGTACTTC.

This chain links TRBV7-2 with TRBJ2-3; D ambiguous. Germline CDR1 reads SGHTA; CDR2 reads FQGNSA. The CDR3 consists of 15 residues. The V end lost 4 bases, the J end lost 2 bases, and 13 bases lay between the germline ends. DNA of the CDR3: TGTGCCAGCAGCTACCTCGTCAGCAACACAGATACGCAGTATTTT. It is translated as CASSYLVSNTDTQYF.

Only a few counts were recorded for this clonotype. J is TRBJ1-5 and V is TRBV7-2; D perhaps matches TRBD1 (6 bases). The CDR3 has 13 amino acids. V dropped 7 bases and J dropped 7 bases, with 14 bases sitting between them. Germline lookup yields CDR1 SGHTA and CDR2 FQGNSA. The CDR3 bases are TGTGCCAGCACCCAAAGGGGGGGACAGCCCCAGCATTTT. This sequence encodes CASTQRGGQPQHF.

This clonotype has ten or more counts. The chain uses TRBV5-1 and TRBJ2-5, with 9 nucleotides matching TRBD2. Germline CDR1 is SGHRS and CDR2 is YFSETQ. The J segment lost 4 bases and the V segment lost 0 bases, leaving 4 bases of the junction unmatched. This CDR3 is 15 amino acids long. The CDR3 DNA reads TGCGCCAGCAGCTTGGGGCTAGCGGGGCGAGAGACCCAGTACTTC. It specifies CASSLGLAGRETQYF.

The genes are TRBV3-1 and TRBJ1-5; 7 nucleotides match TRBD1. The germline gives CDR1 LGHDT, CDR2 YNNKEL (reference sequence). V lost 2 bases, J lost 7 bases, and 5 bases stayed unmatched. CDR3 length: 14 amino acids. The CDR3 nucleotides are TGTGCCAGCAGCCAATACAGGGGTTCGCAGCCCCAGCATTTT. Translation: CASSQYRGSQPQHF.

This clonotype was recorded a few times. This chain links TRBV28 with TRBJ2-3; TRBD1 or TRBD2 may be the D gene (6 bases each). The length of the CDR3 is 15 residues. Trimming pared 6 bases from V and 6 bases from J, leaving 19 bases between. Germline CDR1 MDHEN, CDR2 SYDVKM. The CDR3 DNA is TGTGCCAGCAGGGCAGGGGTGCGCCGGGGGGATACGCAGTATTTT. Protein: CASRAGVRRGDTQYF.

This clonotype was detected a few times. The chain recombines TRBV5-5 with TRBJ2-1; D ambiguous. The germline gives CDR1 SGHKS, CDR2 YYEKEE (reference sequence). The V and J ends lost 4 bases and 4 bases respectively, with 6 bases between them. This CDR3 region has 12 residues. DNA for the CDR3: TGTGCCAGCAGCACCCAGTACAATGAGCAGTTCTTC. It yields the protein CASSTQYNEQFF.

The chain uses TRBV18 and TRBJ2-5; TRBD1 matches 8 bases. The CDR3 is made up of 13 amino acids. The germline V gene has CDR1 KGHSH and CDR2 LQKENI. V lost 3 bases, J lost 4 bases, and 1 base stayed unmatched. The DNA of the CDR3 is TGTGCCAGCTCACCGCAGGGGGCAGAGACCCAGTACTTC. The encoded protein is CASSPQGAETQYF. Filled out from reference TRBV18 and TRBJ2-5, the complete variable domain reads NAGVMQNPRHLVRRRGQEARLRCSPMKGHSHVYWYRQLPEEGLKFMVYLQKENIIDESGMPKERFSAEFPKEGPSILRIQQVVRGDSAAYFCASSPQGAETQYFGPGTRLLVL.

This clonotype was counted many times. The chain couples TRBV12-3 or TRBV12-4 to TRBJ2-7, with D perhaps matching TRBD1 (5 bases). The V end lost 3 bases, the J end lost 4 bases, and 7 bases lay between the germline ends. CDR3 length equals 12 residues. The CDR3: CASSFTGYEQYF. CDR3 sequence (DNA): TGTGCCAGCAGTTTCACAGGATACGAGCAGTACTTC.

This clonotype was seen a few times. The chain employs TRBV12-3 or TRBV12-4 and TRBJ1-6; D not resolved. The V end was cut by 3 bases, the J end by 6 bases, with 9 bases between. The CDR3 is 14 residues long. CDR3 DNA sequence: TGTGCCAGCAGTTTTGTCGGCAGTAATTCACCCCTCCACTTT. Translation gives CASSFVGSNSPLHF.

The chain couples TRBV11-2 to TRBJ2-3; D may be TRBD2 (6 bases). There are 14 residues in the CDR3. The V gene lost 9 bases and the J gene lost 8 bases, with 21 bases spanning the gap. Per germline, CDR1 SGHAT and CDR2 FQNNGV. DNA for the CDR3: TGTGCCAGTCAGCCGGGACCGGGGGACGCTACGCAGTATTTT. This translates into CASQPGPGDATQYF.

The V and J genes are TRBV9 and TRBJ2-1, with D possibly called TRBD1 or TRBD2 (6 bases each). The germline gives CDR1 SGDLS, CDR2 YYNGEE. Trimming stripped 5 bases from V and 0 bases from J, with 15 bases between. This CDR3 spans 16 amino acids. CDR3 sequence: CASSGGGWGSYNEQFF. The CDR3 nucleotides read TGTGCCAGCAGTGGAGGGGGTTGGGGCTCCTACAATGAGCAGTTCTTC. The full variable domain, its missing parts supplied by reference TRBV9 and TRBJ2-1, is DSGVTQTPKHLITATGQRVTLRCSPRSGDLSVYWYQQSLDQGLQFLIQYYNGEERAKGNILERFSAQQFPDLHSELNLSSLELGDSALYFCASSGGGWGSYNEQFFGPGTRLTVL.

In DNA, the CDR3 is TGTGCCAGCAGCAAAGTTGCCTCAGCTCAGGAGGGCTTAGAGCAGTACGTC. Its protein product is CASSKVASAQEGLEQYV. The chain joins TRBV21-1 to TRBJ2-7. TRBV21-1 is a pseudogene segment. This CDR3 region has 17 residues.

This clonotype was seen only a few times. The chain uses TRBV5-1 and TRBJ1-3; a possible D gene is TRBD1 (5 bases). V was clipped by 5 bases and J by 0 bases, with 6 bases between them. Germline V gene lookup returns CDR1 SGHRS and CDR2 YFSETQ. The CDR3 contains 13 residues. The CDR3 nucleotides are TGCGCCAGCAGAGGGACCTCTGGAAACACCATATATTTT. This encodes CASRGTSGNTIYF.

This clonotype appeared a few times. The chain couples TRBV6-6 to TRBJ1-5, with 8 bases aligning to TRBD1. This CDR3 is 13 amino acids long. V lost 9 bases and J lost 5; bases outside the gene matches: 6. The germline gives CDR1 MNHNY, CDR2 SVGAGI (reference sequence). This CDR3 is CASEGTGYQPQHF. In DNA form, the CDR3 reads TGTGCCAGTGAAGGGACAGGCTATCAGCCCCAGCATTTT.

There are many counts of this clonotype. The CDR3 region is CASSPGLDTEAFF. DNA of the CDR3: TGCGCCAGCAGCCCAGGGCTGGACACTGAAGCTTTCTTT. This chain uses TRBV5-1 with TRBJ1-1, with a tentative D call TRBD1 (5 bases). Germline CDR1 SGHRS, CDR2 YFSETQ. The CDR3 loop spans 13 amino acids. The ends were cut back, 4 bases at V and 3 bases at J, with 10 bases in the middle.

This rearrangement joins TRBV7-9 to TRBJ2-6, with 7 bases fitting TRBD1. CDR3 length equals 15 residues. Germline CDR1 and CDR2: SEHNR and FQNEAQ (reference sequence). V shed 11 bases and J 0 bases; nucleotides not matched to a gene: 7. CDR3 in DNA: TGTGCCGGGAGAGGGGGCGCCTCTGGGGCCAACGTCCTGACTTTC. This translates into CAGRGGASGANVLTF. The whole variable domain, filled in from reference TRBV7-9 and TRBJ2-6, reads DTGVSQNPRHKITKRGQNVTFRCDPISEHNRLYWYRQTLGQGPEFLTYFQNEAQLEKSRLLSDRFSAERPKGSFSTLEIQRTEQGDSAMYLCAGRGGASGANVLTFGAGSRLTVL.